This is a list of T cell receptor beta chains from one sample in a study of blood T cell repertoires in COVID-19. Sequencing used immunoSEQ multiplex PCR; TCRdb keeps in-frame clones, though not all of them. Of about 290,000 clones in the sample, roughly nine tenths were seen once. Sequencing was carried out using PBMCs or T cells enriched from blood (not recorded which). The receptor set was obtained from a woman in her thirties or forties who had recovered from COVID-19. Both conserved end residues are part of each CDR3. D genes are given only for firm matches. Clone size is stated in some rows and not others, as once, few, many or a class when expanded.

DNA	CDR3	size	V	D	J
TGTGCCAGCAGTTCAGGACAGGGGTCCGCAGATACGCAGTATTTT	CASSSGQGSADTQYF	.	TRBV6-5	TRBD1	TRBJ2-3
TGCGCCAGCAGCCAAGGAGTTAGGGGGTCTCTTCGCAATGAGCAGTTCTTC	CASSQGVRGSLRNEQFF	.	TRBV4-1	.	TRBJ2-1
TGTGCCAGCAGCGGGACTTACGAGCAGTACTTC	CASSGTYEQYF	.	TRBV11-2	.	TRBJ2-7
TGCGCCAGCAGCTTTGACAGTTTGAACACTGAAGCTTTCTTT	CASSFDSLNTEAFF	.	TRBV5-1	.	TRBJ1-1
TGTGCCAGCTCACCACCGGCAGGGGCCTACAATGAGCAGTTCTTC	CASSPPAGAYNEQFF	.	TRBV18	.	TRBJ2-1
TGTGCCAGTACCGCGCGACAGGCCAATAATTCACCCCTCCACTTT	CASTARQANNSPLHF	.	TRBV19	.	TRBJ1-6
TGTGCCAGCAGCAGGGACAGTAATGAAAAACTGTTTTTT	CASSRDSNEKLFF	.	TRBV7-2	TRBD1	TRBJ1-4
TGTGCCTGGAGTGTACAAACGGGGATTGGTAATCAGCCCCAGCATTTT	CAWSVQTGIGNQPQHF	.	TRBV30	.	TRBJ1-5
TGTGCCAGTAGTAGGGACAGGAGGCCCGATCAGCCCCAGCATTTT	CASSRDRRPDQPQHF	.	TRBV19	TRBD1	TRBJ1-5
TGTGCCTGGAGTGGACAGCGGGGGGCATCGGAGACCCAGTACTTC	CAWSGQRGASETQYF	.	TRBV30	TRBD2	TRBJ2-5
TGTGTTTCGGTGCTAGCGGGAAACACAGATACGCAGTATTTT	CVSVLAGNTDTQYF	.	TRBV7-9	TRBD2	TRBJ2-3
TGTGCCTGGACCACACCCAGGGGGTCGTATAATTCACCCCTCCACTTT	CAWTTPRGSYNSPLHF	.	TRBV30	TRBD1	TRBJ1-6
TGTGCCAGCAGCGGAGGCGGAGAAGCTTTCTTT	CASSGGGEAFF	.	TRBV11-1	.	TRBJ1-1
TGTGCCAGTAGTAGGGACAGGGAAACTGAAGCTTTCTTT	CASSRDRETEAFF	few	TRBV19	TRBD1	TRBJ1-1
TGTGCCAGCACCCTTCGGAGCGGGGGGTACAATGAGCAGTTCTTC	CASTLRSGGYNEQFF	.	TRBV6-5	TRBD2	TRBJ2-1
TGTGCCACCAGCAGAGATCGGAAGGGGCGAGTCCCCCTCTATGGCTACACCTTC	CATSRDRKGRVPLYGYTF	.	TRBV15	.	TRBJ1-2
TGTGCCAGTAGTATCTTTCAGGGAGGCACTGAAGCTTTCTTT	CASSIFQGGTEAFF	.	TRBV19	.	TRBJ1-1
TGTGCCAGCAGTGAAACAGGGTCGGGTAACTATGGCTACACCTTC	CASSETGSGNYGYTF	.	TRBV27	.	TRBJ1-2
TGCGCCAGCGCACCGGGACTAGCGGGAGGAGGAGCCTACGAGCAGTACTTC	CASAPGLAGGGAYEQYF	.	TRBV5-1	TRBD2	TRBJ2-7
TGTGCCAGCTCACGAACGTCCGGGACAGGGGAAGCTTTCTTT	CASSRTSGTGEAFF	.	TRBV18	TRBD1	TRBJ1-1
TGTGCCAGGGACCGGGACAAACTAGCCAAAAACATTCAGTACTTC	CARDRDKLAKNIQYF	.	TRBV21-1	.	TRBJ2-4
TGTGCCAGCAGCTTGGGCAGGGTATCCAGGAACACCATATATTTT	CASSLGRVSRNTIYF	.	TRBV5-6	.	TRBJ1-3
TGTGCCAGCAGTATACAGGGTTACACTGAAGCTTTCTTT	CASSIQGYTEAFF	.	TRBV12-3/TRBV12-4	.	TRBJ1-1
TGTGCCAGCTCACCTTGGGACAGCTACTCTGGAAACACCATATATTTT	CASSPWDSYSGNTIYF	.	TRBV18	TRBD1	TRBJ1-3
TGCGCCAGCAGCTTGGAACCGCCAGACTCTGGAAACACCATATATTTT	CASSLEPPDSGNTIYF	.	TRBV5-1	.	TRBJ1-3
TGCGCCAGCAGCCAAGATACGGGAACGAATGAAAAACTGTTTTTT	CASSQDTGTNEKLFF	.	TRBV4-3	.	TRBJ1-4
TGTGCCAGTAACGGGGACAGGGGGAATCAGCCCCAGCATTTT	CASNGDRGNQPQHF	.	TRBV19	TRBD1	TRBJ1-5
TGTGCCAGTGGGGGGAACATTCAGTACTTC	CASGGNIQYF	.	TRBV2	.	TRBJ2-4
TGTGCCACCAGCAGAGATAAAAGAAGACAGGGGAGCGAAAAACTGTTTTTT	CATSRDKRRQGSEKLFF	.	TRBV15	TRBD1	TRBJ1-4
TGTGCCAGCAGCTTAGAAGCGGGGGAAACCTACGAGCAGTACTTC	CASSLEAGETYEQYF	.	TRBV7-2	TRBD2	TRBJ2-7
TGTGCCAGCAGTTTACTAGGGGGCACTGAAGCTTTCTTT	CASSLLGGTEAFF	.	TRBV12-3/TRBV12-4	.	TRBJ1-1
TGTGCCAGCAGCCAGGGAGGGGGGGGCACTGAAGCTTTCTTT	CASSQGGGGTEAFF	.	TRBV3-1/TRBV3-2	.	TRBJ1-1
TGTGCCAGCAGCGGGAACGAGCAGTACTTC	CASSGNEQYF	.	TRBV2	.	TRBJ2-7
TGTGCCAGCAGCTCCCCTCCGGAGAGTTCACCCCTCCACTTT	CASSSPPESSPLHF	.	TRBV7-2	.	TRBJ1-6
TGTGCCAGCAGCTTAGTCTGTCCTCGCGGCGTCAAAGAGACCCAGTACTTC	CASSLVCPRGVKETQYF	.	TRBV11-3	.	TRBJ2-5
TGTGCCAGCAGCTCGGCGGGGGATAATTCACCCCTCCACTTT	CASSSAGDNSPLHF	.	TRBV5-6	.	TRBJ1-6
TGCAGCGTTCGAAGGACAGCAGTGGCAGATACGCAGTATTTT	CSVRRTAVADTQYF	.	TRBV29-1	.	TRBJ2-3
TGTGCCAGCAGCTTAGGTCAGGGAAAGAATTCACCCCTCCACTTT	CASSLGQGKNSPLHF	.	TRBV7-9	.	TRBJ1-6
TGTGCCAGCAGCAAGGGGGGGAGAGGAGAGACCCAGTACTTC	CASSKGGRGETQYF	.	TRBV11-3	.	TRBJ2-5
TGTGCCAGCAGTGAGTTAGCGGGACCCTCCTACGAGCAGTACTTC	CASSELAGPSYEQYF	few	TRBV25-1	TRBD2	TRBJ2-7
TGTGCCAGCTATGACAGGGGCACTGAAGCTTTCTTT	CASYDRGTEAFF	.	TRBV6-5	TRBD1	TRBJ1-1
TGTGCCAGTACCCTGTACCCGGGACAGGGTTCTTCCTACAATGAGCAGTTCTTC	CASTLYPGQGSSYNEQFF	.	TRBV19	TRBD1	TRBJ2-1
TGTGCCAGCAGCATACAGGGTAACTATGGCTACACCTTC	CASSIQGNYGYTF	.	TRBV5-6	.	TRBJ1-2
TGTGCCAGTAGTACACTCAACTATGGCTACACCTTC	CASSTLNYGYTF	.	TRBV19	.	TRBJ1-2
TGTGCCAGCAGTTACTTAGCAAACTCGGGGGCAGATACGCAGTATTTT	CASSYLANSGADTQYF	.	TRBV6-2/TRBV6-3	.	TRBJ2-3
TGTGCCAGCAGTTTAAGGGAGGATGCCTCCTACGAGCAGTACTTC	CASSLREDASYEQYF	.	TRBV27	.	TRBJ2-7
TGTGCCAGCAGCTTAGGGGGCGTCAGCTATAGCTCCTACGAGCAGTACTTC	CASSLGGVSYSSYEQYF	.	TRBV7-8	.	TRBJ2-7
TGCAGTGCTAGTGTCATGAGCGAGACAGGGGACGGCTACACCTTC	CSASVMSETGDGYTF	.	TRBV20-1	TRBD1	TRBJ1-2
TGTGCCAGCAGCTTAGCGGGACAGCTTAATGAAAAACTGTTTTTT	CASSLAGQLNEKLFF	.	TRBV7-9	TRBD1	TRBJ1-4
TGCGCCAGCAGCCTGAACAGGAACTATGGCTACACCTTC	CASSLNRNYGYTF	.	TRBV10-2	.	TRBJ1-2
TGTGCCAGCGCAAGACACCCACCAGCGAACACCGGGGAGCTGTTTTTT	CASARHPPANTGELFF	.	TRBV7-3	.	TRBJ2-2
TGTGCCAGCAGCCAAAATTTAGGACAGGGTGTGGAGACCCAGTACTTC	CASSQNLGQGVETQYF	.	TRBV3-1/TRBV3-2	TRBD1	TRBJ2-5
TGTGCCACCCCCTCTCGGACAGCACAAGAGACCCAGTACTTC	CATPSRTAQETQYF	.	TRBV24-1	.	TRBJ2-5
TGCGCCAGCAGCCGCTTCGGGACTAGCAGAGGAGAGACCCAGTACTTC	CASSRFGTSRGETQYF	.	TRBV4-3	TRBD2	TRBJ2-5
TGTGCCAGCAGTTATCCCCTAGCGGGGGGGCAAGATGAGCAGTTCTTC	CASSYPLAGGQDEQFF	once	TRBV6-6	TRBD2	TRBJ2-1
TGTGCCAGCAGCTATGAACAGGGGATGAACACTGAAGCTTTCTTT	CASSYEQGMNTEAFF	.	TRBV7-8	TRBD1	TRBJ1-1